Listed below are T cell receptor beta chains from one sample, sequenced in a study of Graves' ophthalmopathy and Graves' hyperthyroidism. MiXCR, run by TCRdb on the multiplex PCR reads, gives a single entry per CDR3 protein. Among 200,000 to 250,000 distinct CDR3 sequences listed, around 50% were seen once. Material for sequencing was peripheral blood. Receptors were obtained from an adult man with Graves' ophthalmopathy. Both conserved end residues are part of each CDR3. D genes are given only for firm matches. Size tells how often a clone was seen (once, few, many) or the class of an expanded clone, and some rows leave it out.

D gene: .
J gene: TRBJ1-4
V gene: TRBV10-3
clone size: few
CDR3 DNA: TGTGCCATCAGTGAGTCCAAAGGGACAACTAATGAAAAACTGTTTTTT
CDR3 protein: CAISESKGTTNEKLFF

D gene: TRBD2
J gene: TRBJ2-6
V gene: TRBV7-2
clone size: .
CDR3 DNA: TGTGCCAGCAGCTTACGGCTAGCGGGGAAGTCCTCTGGGGCCAACGTCCTGACTTTC
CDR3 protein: CASSLRLAGKSSGANVLTF

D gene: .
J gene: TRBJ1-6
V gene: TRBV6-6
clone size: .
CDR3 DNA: TGTGCCAGCAGCCCCAGAGTGGGAATGCCCCTCCACTTT
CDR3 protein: CASSPRVGMPLHF

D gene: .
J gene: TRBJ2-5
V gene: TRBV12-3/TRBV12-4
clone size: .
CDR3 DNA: TGTGCCAGCAGTTGGTTGGGGACCCAGTACTTC
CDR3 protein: CASSWLGTQYF

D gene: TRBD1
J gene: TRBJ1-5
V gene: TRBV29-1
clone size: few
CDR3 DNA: TGCAGCGTGCTAACAGGGGGTAGCAATCAGCCCCAGCATTTT
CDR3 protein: CSVLTGGSNQPQHF

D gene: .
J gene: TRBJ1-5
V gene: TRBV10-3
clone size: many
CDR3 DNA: TGTGCCATCAGACTGACACCGCATTTT
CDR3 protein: CAIRLTPHF

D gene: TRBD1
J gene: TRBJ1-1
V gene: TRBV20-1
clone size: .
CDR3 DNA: TGCAGTGCCAGACAGGGAATAAACACTGAAGCTTTCTTT
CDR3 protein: CSARQGINTEAFF

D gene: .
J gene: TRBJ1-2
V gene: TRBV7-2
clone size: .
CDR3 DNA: TGTGCCAGCAGCTTAGAAGCGGGGGTCTATGGCTACACCTTC
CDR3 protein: CASSLEAGVYGYTF

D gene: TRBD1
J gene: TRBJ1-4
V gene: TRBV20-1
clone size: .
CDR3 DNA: TGCAGTGCTACGACAGACAGGGGGGACGAAAAACTGTTTTTT
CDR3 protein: CSATTDRGDEKLFF

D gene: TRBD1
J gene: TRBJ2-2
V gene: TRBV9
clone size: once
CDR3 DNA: TGTGCCAGCAGCTCGTCCCCCGACAGGGATGTTTACACCGGGGAGCTGTTTTTT
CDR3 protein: CASSSSPDRDVYTGELFF

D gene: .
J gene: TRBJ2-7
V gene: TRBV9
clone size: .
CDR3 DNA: TGTGCCAGCAGCGTAGCGGGGGGCGACGAGCAGTACTTC
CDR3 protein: CASSVAGGDEQYF

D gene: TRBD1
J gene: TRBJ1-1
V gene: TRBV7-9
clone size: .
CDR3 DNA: TGTGCCAGCAGCTCGAGGACAGGAGACACTGAAGCTTTCTTT
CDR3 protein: CASSSRTGDTEAFF

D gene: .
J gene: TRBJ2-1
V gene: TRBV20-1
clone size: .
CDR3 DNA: TGCAGTGCTAGTAGGGGGGTGCAGTTCTTC
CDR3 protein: CSASRGVQFF

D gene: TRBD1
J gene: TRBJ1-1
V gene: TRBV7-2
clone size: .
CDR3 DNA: TGTGCCAGCAGCTCGCGCCAGGGGGGGAACACTGAAGCTTTCTTT
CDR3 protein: CASSSRQGGNTEAFF

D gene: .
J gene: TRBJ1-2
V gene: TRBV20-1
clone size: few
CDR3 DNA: TGCAGTGCTAGAGATCCGACAGACTATGGCTACACCTTC
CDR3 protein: CSARDPTDYGYTF

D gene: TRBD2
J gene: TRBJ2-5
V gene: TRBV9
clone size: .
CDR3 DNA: TGCGCCAGCAGCCGGTGGACTAGCGGGAGGAGAGAGACCCAGTACTTC
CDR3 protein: CASSRWTSGRRETQYF

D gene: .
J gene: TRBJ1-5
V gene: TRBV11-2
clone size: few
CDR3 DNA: TGTGCCAGCAGTCGGACCGGGAGCAGTCAGCCCCAGCATTTT
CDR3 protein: CASSRTGSSQPQHF

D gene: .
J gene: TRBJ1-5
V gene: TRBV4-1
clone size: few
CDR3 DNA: TGCGCCAGCAGCCAGGCCGGGGGCCTGAATCAGCCCCAGCATTTT
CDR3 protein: CASSQAGGLNQPQHF

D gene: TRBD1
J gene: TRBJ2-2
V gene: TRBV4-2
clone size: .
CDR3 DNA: TGTGCCAGCAGCCCAACTTTGGGACAGGGGAACACCGGGGAGCTGTTTTTT
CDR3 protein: CASSPTLGQGNTGELFF

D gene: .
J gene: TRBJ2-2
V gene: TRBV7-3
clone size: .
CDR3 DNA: TGTGCCAGCAGCCCGCTGTCGCCATGGGACACCGGGGAGCTGTTTTTT
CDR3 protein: CASSPLSPWDTGELFF

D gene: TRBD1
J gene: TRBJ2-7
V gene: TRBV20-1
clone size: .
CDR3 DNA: TGCAGTGCTAGAGATCCGGCGAGACAGGGGTTTTTCGAGCAGTACTTC
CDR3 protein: CSARDPARQGFFEQYF

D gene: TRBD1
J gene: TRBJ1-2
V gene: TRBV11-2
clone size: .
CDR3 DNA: TGTGCCAGCGGGGGGACAGACACTTATGGCTACACCTTC
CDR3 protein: CASGGTDTYGYTF

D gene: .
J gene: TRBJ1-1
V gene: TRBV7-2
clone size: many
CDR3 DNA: TGTGCCAGCAGCCTTTCAGCCTTGAACACTGAAGCTTTCTTT
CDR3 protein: CASSLSALNTEAFF

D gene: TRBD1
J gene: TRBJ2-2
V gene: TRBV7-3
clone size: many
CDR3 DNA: TGTGCCAGCAGCCAATACAGGGGGCGTGGGGAGCTGTTTTTT
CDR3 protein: CASSQYRGRGELFF

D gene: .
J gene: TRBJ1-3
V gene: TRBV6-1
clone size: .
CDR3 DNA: TGTGCCAGCAGGGGGACAAGCTCTGGAAACACCATATATTTT
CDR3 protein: CASRGTSSGNTIYF

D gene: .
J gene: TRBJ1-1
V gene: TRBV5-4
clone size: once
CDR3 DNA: TGTGCCAGCAGCTTAACACGGCTCACTGAAGCTTTCTTT
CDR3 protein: CASSLTRLTEAFF

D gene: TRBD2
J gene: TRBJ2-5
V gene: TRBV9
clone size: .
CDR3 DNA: TGTGCCAACAGCCCTAGGACTAGCGGGATTATCGGGACCCAGTACTTC
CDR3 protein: CANSPRTSGIIGTQYF

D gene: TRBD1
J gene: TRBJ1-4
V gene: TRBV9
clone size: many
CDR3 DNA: TGTGCCAGCTCCTCAGGGACAGGGAGTGAAAAACTGTTTTTT
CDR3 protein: CASSSGTGSEKLFF

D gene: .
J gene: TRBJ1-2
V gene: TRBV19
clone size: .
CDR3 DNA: TGTGCCAGTAGTTGGACACGCAAAATGACTAACTATGGCTACACCTTC
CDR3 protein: CASSWTRKMTNYGYTF

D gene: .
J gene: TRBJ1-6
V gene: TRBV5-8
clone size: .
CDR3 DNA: TGTGCCAGCGGGTCCTCCCCCCACAGCCGTCTCACCTCACCCCTCCACTTT
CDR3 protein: CASGSSPHSRLTSPLHF

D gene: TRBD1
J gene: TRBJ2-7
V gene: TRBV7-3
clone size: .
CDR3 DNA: TGTGCCAGCAGCTGGACAGGGGTCGGCTTCTCCTACGAGCAGTACTTC
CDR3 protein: CASSWTGVGFSYEQYF

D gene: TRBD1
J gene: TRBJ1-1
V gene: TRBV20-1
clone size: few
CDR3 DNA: TGCAGTGCTCGAGGACAGGGGGGGCAGAACACTGAAGCTTTCTTT
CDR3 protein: CSARGQGGQNTEAFF

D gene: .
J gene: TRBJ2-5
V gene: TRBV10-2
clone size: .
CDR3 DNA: TGCGCCAGCAGTGAGTCCGGGTTGGAGACCCAGTACTTC
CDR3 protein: CASSESGLETQYF

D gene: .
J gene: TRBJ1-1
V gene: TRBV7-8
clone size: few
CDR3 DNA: TGTGCCAGCAGCTTAACAGTCCAAACTGAAGCTTTCTTT
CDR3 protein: CASSLTVQTEAFF

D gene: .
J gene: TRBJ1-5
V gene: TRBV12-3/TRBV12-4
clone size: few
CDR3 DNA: TGTGCCAGCAGTTTTGGGCAACTGGGGCCCCAGCATTTT
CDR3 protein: CASSFGQLGPQHF

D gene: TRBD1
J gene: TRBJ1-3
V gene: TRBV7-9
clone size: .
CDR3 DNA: TGTGCCAGCAGCCCAGCAATTGGACAGGGTACCAACACCATATATTTT
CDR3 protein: CASSPAIGQGTNTIYF

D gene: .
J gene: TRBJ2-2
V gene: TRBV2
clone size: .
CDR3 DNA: TGTGCCAGCCACATCCCGCAGGGCGGGGAGCTGTTTTTT
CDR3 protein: CASHIPQGGELFF

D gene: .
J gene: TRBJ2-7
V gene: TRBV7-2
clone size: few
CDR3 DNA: TGTGCCAGCAGCTTCACCGGGACCGTCGTTGGCGAGCAGTACTTC
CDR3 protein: CASSFTGTVVGEQYF

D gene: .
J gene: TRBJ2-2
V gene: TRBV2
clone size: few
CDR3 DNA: TGTGCCAGCCGAAAACTAGGTAGCACCGGGGAGCTGTTTTTT
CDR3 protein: CASRKLGSTGELFF

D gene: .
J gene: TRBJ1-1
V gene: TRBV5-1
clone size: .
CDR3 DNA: TGCGCCAGCAGCTTGGACCCGGGACGTGTCTTT
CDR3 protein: CASSLDPGRVF

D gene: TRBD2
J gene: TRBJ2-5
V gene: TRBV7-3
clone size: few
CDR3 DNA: TGTGCCAGCAGCCGACTAGCGGGAGAGGGGGAGACCCAGTACTTC
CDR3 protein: CASSRLAGEGETQYF

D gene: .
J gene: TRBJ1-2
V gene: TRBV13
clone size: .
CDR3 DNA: TGTGCCAGCAGCTCCCAGGCGGGACAATTTAATGGCTACACCTTC
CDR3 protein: CASSSQAGQFNGYTF

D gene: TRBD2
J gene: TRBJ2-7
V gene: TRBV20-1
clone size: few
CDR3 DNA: TGCAGTGCTAGAGACTTTAGCGGGATCTCCCACGAGCAGTACTTC
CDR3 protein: CSARDFSGISHEQYF

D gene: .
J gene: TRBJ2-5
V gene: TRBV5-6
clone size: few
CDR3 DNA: TGTGCCAGCAGCAGGACGGGAGAGACCCAGTACTTC
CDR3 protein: CASSRTGETQYF

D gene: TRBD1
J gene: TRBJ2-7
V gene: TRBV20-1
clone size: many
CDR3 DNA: TGCAGTGCCTCACAGGGGTACGAGCAGTACTTC
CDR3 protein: CSASQGYEQYF